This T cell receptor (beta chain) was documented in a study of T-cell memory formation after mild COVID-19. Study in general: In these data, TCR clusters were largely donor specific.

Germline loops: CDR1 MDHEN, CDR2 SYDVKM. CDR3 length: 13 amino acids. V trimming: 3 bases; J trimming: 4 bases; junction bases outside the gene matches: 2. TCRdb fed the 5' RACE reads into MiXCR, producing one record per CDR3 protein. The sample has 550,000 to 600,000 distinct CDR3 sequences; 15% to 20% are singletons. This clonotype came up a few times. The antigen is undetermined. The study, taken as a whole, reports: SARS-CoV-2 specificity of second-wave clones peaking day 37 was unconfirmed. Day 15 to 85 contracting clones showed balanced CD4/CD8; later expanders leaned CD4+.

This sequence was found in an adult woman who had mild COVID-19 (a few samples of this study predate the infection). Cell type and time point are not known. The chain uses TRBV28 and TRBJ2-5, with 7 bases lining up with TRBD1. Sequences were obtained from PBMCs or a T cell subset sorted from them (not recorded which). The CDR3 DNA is TGTGCCAGCAGTTTTCAGGGGGTAGAGACCCAGTACTTC. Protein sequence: CASSFQGVETQYF.